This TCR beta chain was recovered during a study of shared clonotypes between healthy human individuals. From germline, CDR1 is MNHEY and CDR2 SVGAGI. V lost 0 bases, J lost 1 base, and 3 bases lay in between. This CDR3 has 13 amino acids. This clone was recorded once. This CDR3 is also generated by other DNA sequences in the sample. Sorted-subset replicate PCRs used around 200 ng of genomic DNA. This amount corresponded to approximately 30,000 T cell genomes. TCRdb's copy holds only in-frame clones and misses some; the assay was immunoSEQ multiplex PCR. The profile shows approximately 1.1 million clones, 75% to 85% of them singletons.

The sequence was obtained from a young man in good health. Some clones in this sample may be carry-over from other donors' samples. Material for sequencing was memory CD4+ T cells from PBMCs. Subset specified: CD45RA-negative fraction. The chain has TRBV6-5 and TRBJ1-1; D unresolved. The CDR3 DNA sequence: TGTGCCAGCAGTTACTCCCAGAACACTGAAGCTTTCTTT. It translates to CASSYSQNTEAFF.